This TCR beta chain was retrieved from a study of CD8 T cells in ankylosing spondylitis (dated by TCRdb to the late 2010s). About the full investigation: The study set out to find disease-linked TCR variants by profiling T cell receptor beta repertoires in ankylosing spondylitis patients and healthy donors. In total, the full study cohort was made up of some 100 healthy donors and 25 to 30 ankylosing spondylitis patients. Samples of peripheral blood were taken, and for ankylosing spondylitis patients, synovial fluid was collected as well. Beyond this particular receptor, the publication reports: The disease-linked clones were reported to be significantly enriched in matched synovial fluid samples from ankylosing spondylitis patients. Blood from ankylosing spondylitis patients appeared to be characterized by a TCR beta motif composed of several highly homologous amino acid variants. Some of the motif variants had been reported before in the synovial fluid and blood of reactive arthritis patients, a finding that suggests common disease-initiation mechanisms. The disease-linked clones showed a CD8+ phenotype and occurred at relatively low frequencies in peripheral blood.

V loses 3 bases at its end and J loses 2 bases; junction bases beyond the gene matches: 5. CDR1 and CDR2 are read off the germline V gene (reference sequence) as LNHNV and YYDKDF. The CDR3 spans 16 residues, from the cysteine through the phenylalanine. Only CDR3 DNA is held: 48 bases, read in frame from base 1. Regarding this clonotype: Its cognate antigen has yet to be identified. Nothing much larger sits one base from this clone, and base qualities are not available.

Sequencing instrument: Illumina HiSeq 2500. Quantitative 5'-RACE with molecular barcodes was used to prepare TCR beta libraries. In the source study's methods: A new computational method based on a probabilistic model of VDJ rearrangement was used to identify disease-linked TCR variants. Using fastp trimming at Q25 and MiXCR clonotype assembly, TCRdb reanalyzed the public sequencing data and kept in-frame beta chains. Each record represents a unique CDR3 protein, reported with the most common genes and DNA among its rows. The V and J calls reflect TCRdb's pipeline rather than the authors' work. Present in this sample are around 99,000 distinct CDR3 sequences, about 9% of which were seen just once. Jointly, the top ten make up just over 5% of the sample.

The TCR originated in a male donor with ankylosing spondylitis or in good health (not recorded which). Material for sequencing was blood, either unsorted or a sorted T cell fraction (not recorded which). This chain is built from TRBV15 and TRBJ2-3, with 10 bases aligning to TRBD1. The CDR3 amino acid sequence is: CATSRGTGALTDTQYF. The DNA sequence is given as TGTGCCACCAGCAGGGGGACAGGGGCTCTCACAGATACGCAGTATTTT.